Given below is one TCR beta chain in context. The antigen remains undetermined. This sample is part of a study of shared clonotypes between healthy human individuals. Study findings and constraints: Sequencing depth was a factor that was expected to affect clonotype sharing among donors.

This CDR3 is 17 amino acids long. The germline V gene has CDR1 SEHNR and CDR2 FQNEAQ (reference sequence). The J segment lost 4 bases and the V segment lost 7 bases, leaving 13 bases of the junction unmatched. Assay: immunoSEQ multiplex PCR; the TCRdb copy retains only in-frame clones and omits some. Of around 88,000 clones listed, 67% are singletons. Each of the donors was a healthy adult who was HIV-negative and had not had a recent acute infection or vaccination. Sample: memory CD8+ T cells sorted from blood. Subset in this sample: CD45RO+ cells pooled with CCR7-negative TemRA cells. The TCR sequence derives from a man aged 25-40 years in good health. This chain links TRBV7-9 with TRBJ2-2, with 9 bases fitting TRBD1. The CDR3 coding sequence is TGTGCCAGCACCTATTTATTGGGACAGGGCGTCACCGGGGAGCTGTTTTTT. Translating it yields CASTYLLGQGVTGELFF.